Each of the 7 T cell receptor beta chains below was sequenced from the same sample in a study of cytomegalovirus exposure and HLA in healthy donors. Only in-frame clones appear in the TCRdb table, and some are missing; sequencing was by immunoSEQ multiplex PCR. The sample comprises under 400,000 clones, 86% of which are singletons, and 0.83% rests with the top ten. Sequenced input: PBMCs. These TCRs come from a woman under 30 in good health and CMV-seronegative.

J is TRBJ2-1 and V is TRBV4-1, with D unclear. The CDR3 is made up of 17 amino acids. CDR1 and CDR2 from the germline V gene are MGHRA and YSYEKL. V was cut by 1 base and J by 0 bases, with 13 bases left in between. CDR3 loop: CASSQGRAGLSYNEQFF. In nucleotides, the CDR3 is TGCGCCAGCAGCCAAGGTCGAGCAGGCCTCTCCTACAATGAGCAGTTCTTC.

CDR3 in amino acids: CASSDRLAGGFANTGELFF. In DNA form, the CDR3 reads TGTGCCAGCAGTGACCGACTAGCGGGAGGGTTCGCGAACACCGGGGAGCTGTTTTTT. The chain uses TRBV6-1 and TRBJ2-2, with 14 bases identical to TRBD2. Germline lookup yields CDR1 MNHNS and CDR2 SASEGT. The CDR3 consists of 19 residues. The junction had 6 bases not matched to a gene; V was cut back by 3 bases and J by 0 bases.

The gene calls are TRBV30 and TRBJ2-3, with D possibly TRBD2 on 6 matching bases. Trimming took off 5 bases at V and 0 bases at J, with 15 bases between the two ends. The CDR3 covers 15 residues. The germline V gene encodes CDR1 GTSNPN and CDR2 SVGIG (reference sequence). The CDR3 here is CAWGMDYRSTDTQYF. The CDR3 nucleotides read TGTGCCTGGGGTATGGACTACCGTAGCACAGATACGCAGTATTTT.

This chain connects TRBV28 to TRBJ1-1; D gene unclear. Trimming cost V 9 bases and J 5 bases, with 13 bases left between them. From germline, CDR1 is MDHEN and CDR2 SYDVKM. The CDR3 length is 12 residues. The CDR3 is CASKTVPTEAFF. Written as DNA, the CDR3 is TGTGCCAGTAAGACTGTACCTACTGAAGCTTTCTTT. The whole variable domain, filled in from reference TRBV28 and TRBJ1-1, reads DVKVTQSSRYLVKRTGEKVFLECVQDMDHENMFWYRQDPGLGLRLIYFSYDVKMKEKGDIPEGYSVSREKKERFSLILESASTNQTSMYLCASKTVPTEAFFGQGTRLTVV.

The chain is built from TRBV2 and TRBJ1-4, with D maybe TRBD1 (5 bases). The CDR3 totals 15 residues. Germline values: CDR1 SNHLY, CDR2 FYNNEI. V lost 4 bases, J lost 8 bases, and 17 bases lay in between. This chain's CDR3 is CASSGGGGAREKLFF. The CDR3 region has the DNA TGTGCCAGCAGTGGGGGTGGCGGGGCGCGAGAAAAACTGTTTTTT.

The chain couples TRBV7-3 to TRBJ1-5; D is possibly TRBD1 (6 bases). CDR1 and CDR2 (germline): SGHTA, FQGTGA. The CDR3 runs 15 residues. Trimming stripped 4 bases from V and 3 bases from J, with 13 bases between. The CDR3 protein is CASSSRRTDNQPQHF. In nucleotides, the CDR3 is TGTGCCAGCAGCTCCCGAAGGACAGACAATCAGCCCCAGCATTTT.

The chain joins TRBV7-6 to TRBJ2-3; TRBD2 matches at 8 bases. V gave up 5 bases and J gave up 6 bases; unmatched junction bases: 13. Germline lookup yields CDR1 SGHVS and CDR2 FNYEAQ. This CDR3 comprises 16 residues. DNA of the CDR3: TGTGCCAGCAGCGCACAGGGCGGGGGGTCCTCGGATACGCAGTATTTT. Its translation: CASSAQGGGSSDTQYF.